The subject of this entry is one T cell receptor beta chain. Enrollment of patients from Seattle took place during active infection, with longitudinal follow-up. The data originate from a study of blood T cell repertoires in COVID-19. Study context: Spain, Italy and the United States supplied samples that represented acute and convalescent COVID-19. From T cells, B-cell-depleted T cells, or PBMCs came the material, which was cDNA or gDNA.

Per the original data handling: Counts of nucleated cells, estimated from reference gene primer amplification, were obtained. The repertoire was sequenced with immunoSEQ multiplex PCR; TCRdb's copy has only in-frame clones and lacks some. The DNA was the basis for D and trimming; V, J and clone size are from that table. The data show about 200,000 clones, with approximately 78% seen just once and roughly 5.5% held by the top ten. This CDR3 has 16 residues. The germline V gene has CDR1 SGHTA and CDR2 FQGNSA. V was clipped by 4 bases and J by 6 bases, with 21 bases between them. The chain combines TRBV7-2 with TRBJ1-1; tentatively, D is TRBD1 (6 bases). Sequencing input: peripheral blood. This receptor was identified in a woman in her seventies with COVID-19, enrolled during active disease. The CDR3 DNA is TGTGCCAGCAGCTCCAGGGGAGTGTGGCTTAACTCTGAAGCTTTCTTT. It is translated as CASSSRGVWLNSEAFF.